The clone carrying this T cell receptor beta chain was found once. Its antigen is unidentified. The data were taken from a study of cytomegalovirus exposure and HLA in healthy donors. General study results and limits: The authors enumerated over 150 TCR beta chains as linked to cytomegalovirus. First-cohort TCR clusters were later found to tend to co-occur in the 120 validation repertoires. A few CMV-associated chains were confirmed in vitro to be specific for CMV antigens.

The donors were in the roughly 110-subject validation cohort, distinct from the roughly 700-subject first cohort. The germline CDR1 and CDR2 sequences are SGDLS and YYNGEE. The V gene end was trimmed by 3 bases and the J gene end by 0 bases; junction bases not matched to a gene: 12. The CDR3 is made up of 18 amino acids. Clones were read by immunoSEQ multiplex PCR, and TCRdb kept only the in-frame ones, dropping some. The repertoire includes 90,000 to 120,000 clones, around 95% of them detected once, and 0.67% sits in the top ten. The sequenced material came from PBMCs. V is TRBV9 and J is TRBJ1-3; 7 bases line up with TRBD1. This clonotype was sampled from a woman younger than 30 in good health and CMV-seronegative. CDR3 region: CASSGPSGGQNSGNTIYF. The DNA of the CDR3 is TGTGCCAGCAGCGGCCCCTCAGGGGGACAGAACTCTGGAAACACCATATATTTT.